The clone carrying this TCR beta chain came up many times. No antigen is known for it. The data are from a study of human T cells and chemical hapten exposure. Study findings and constraints: TCRs exceeding 1 in 1000 frequency stayed unchanged with DPC sensitization.

TCRdb reanalysed the RACE reads using MiXCR and keeps one entry per CDR3 protein. The sample shows some 65,000 distinct CDR3 sequences, around 6.1% of them seen only once. Stated time point: healthy volunteer bleed at 6 weeks. Extraction yielded total RNA from whole blood (unfractionated). The specimen was whole blood. This receptor was taken from a female donor in good health. Some clones in this sample may be carry-over from other donors' samples.

CDR3 sequence: CAISGLGPRADTQYF. DNA of the CDR3: TGTGCCATCAGTGGGCTAGGGCCCCGCGCAGATACGCAGTATTTT. The chain has TRBV10-3 and TRBJ2-3; D gene ambiguous. V was cut by 4 bases and J by 4 bases, with 15 bases left in between. Germline lookup yields CDR1 ENHRY and CDR2 SYGVKD. The CDR3 runs to 15 residues.